These T cell receptor beta chains were read from a single sample in a study of cytomegalovirus exposure and HLA in healthy donors. Using immunoSEQ multiplex PCR, the repertoire was profiled, and TCRdb retains in-frame clones only, with some absent. The sample contains approximately 110,000 clones, around 73% of which appear only once. The sequenced material came from PBMCs. The receptors derive from a man aged 60 to 75 in good health and CMV-seropositive. CDR3s include the opening cysteine and the closing phenylalanine or tryptophan. The order of the fields is V gene, D gene, clone size, J gene, CDR3 DNA, CDR3 protein. A D gene is named only where the DNA matches it firmly. Expanded clones get a size class; other rows say once, few or many, or leave the size out.

V: TRBV6-6
D: TRBD1
size: NA
J: TRBJ1-5
DNA: TGTGCCAGCAGCTGGACAGGGTTGATTCAGCCCCAGCATTTT
CDR3: CASSWTGLIQPQHF

V: TRBV6-1
D: NA
size: NA
J: TRBJ2-7
DNA: TGTGCCAGCAGTGGGGGCCTCCCCTACGAGCAGTACTTC
CDR3: CASSGGLPYEQYF

V: TRBV7-2
D: NA
size: few
J: TRBJ2-1
DNA: TGTGCCAGCAGCTTAGAGGGGGGACAGTGGGGCAATGAGCAGTTCTTC
CDR3: CASSLEGGQWGNEQFF

V: TRBV6-5
D: NA
size: NA
J: TRBJ1-1
DNA: TGTGCCAGCAGTTACGGGCAGGGGCCGATGAACACTGAAGCTTTCTTT
CDR3: CASSYGQGPMNTEAFF

V: TRBV11-2
D: NA
size: NA
J: TRBJ2-1
DNA: TGTGCCAGCAGCTTAGGGACTGACCTTCTTAATGAGCAGTTCTTC
CDR3: CASSLGTDLLNEQFF

V: TRBV5-6
D: NA
size: NA
J: TRBJ1-6
DNA: TGTGCCAGCAGCTCGATGGGGGGAGTAACCCTCCACTTT
CDR3: CASSSMGGVTLHF

V: TRBV7-6
D: NA
size: NA
J: TRBJ2-7
DNA: TGTGCCAGCAGCCCCACCGGGACATACTCCTACGAGCAGTACTTC
CDR3: CASSPTGTYSYEQYF

V: TRBV5-6
D: NA
size: few
J: TRBJ2-7
DNA: TGTGCCAGCAGCTTGGCCAGAGCGGGCCGAGCCTACGAGCAGTACTTC
CDR3: CASSLARAGRAYEQYF

V: TRBV7-3
D: TRBD1
size: NA
J: TRBJ1-3
DNA: TGTGCCAGCAGCTCTCCGGGACAGGGCCTCTACGACCGAAACACCATATATTTT
CDR3: CASSSPGQGLYDRNTIYF

V: TRBV4-1
D: NA
size: few
J: TRBJ2-3
DNA: TGCGCCAGCAGCCCCGAACAGGGAAGTCGTTCTACGCAGTATTTT
CDR3: CASSPEQGSRSTQYF

V: TRBV27
D: NA
size: NA
J: TRBJ2-3
DNA: TGTGCCAGCAGTTTTTCACTAGCAAATACGCAGTATTTT
CDR3: CASSFSLANTQYF

V: TRBV21-1
D: NA
size: NA
J: TRBJ2-2
DNA: TGTGCCAGCAGCAATCGACCAGGGGTAGGAACCGGGGAGCTGTTTTTT
CDR3: CASSNRPGVGTGELFF

V: TRBV5-8
D: NA
size: NA
J: TRBJ2-7
DNA: TGTGCCAGCAGCTTTACCTCCGGGACAACTCCCTACTACGAGCAGTACTTC
CDR3: CASSFTSGTTPYYEQYF

V: TRBV10-3
D: NA
size: few
J: TRBJ2-6
DNA: TGTGCCATCAGTCATGGCAGGGTTGGGGCCAACGTCCTGACTTTC
CDR3: CAISHGRVGANVLTF

V: TRBV6-6
D: TRBD1
size: few
J: TRBJ2-7
DNA: TGTGCCAGCAGCGGAACCGGGACAGGAGACTACGAGCAGTACTTC
CDR3: CASSGTGTGDYEQYF

V: TRBV6-5
D: NA
size: NA
J: TRBJ1-1
DNA: TGTGCCAGCACCAACTCAGGGGCTAGGACTGAAGCTTTCTTT
CDR3: CASTNSGARTEAFF

V: TRBV5-4
D: NA
size: NA
J: TRBJ2-7
DNA: TGTGCCAGCAGCATCGACAGTGGGCTTCGCGAGCAGTACTTC
CDR3: CASSIDSGLREQYF

V: TRBV28
D: TRBD1
size: NA
J: TRBJ1-2
DNA: TGTGCCAGCAGTTTCCCGTGGCAGGGGGCGAAGGGCTACACCTTC
CDR3: CASSFPWQGAKGYTF

V: TRBV7-9
D: TRBD2
size: NA
J: TRBJ2-3
DNA: TGTGCCAGCAGCCGCGGGACTAGCGTGGCCACAGATACGCAGTATTTT
CDR3: CASSRGTSVATDTQYF

V: TRBV27
D: NA
size: NA
J: TRBJ2-7
DNA: TGTGCCAGCAGTTTAGACTTGAGGGCGGGCTCCTACGAGCAGTACTTC
CDR3: CASSLDLRAGSYEQYF

V: TRBV7-3
D: NA
size: NA
J: TRBJ2-3
DNA: TGTGCCAGCAGCTTGCGGGACAGCAGAGATACGCAGTATTTT
CDR3: CASSLRDSRDTQYF

V: TRBV28
D: TRBD1
size: NA
J: TRBJ1-1
DNA: TGTGCCAGCAGTCCCGAACAGGGGACTTACTTGGGGACTGAAGCTTTCTTT
CDR3: CASSPEQGTYLGTEAFF

V: TRBV4-1
D: NA
size: NA
J: TRBJ1-4
DNA: TGCGCCAGCAGCCCCCCGGGATCCCGGAGGGAACTGTTTTTT
CDR3: CASSPPGSRRELFF

V: TRBV2
D: TRBD1
size: NA
J: TRBJ1-1
DNA: TGTGCCAGCAGTGAAGCCAACCGGGACAGAAGAGCTTTCTTT
CDR3: CASSEANRDRRAFF

V: TRBV7-2
D: NA
size: NA
J: TRBJ1-1
DNA: TGTGCCAGCAGCTTAAAAGAGCGGTCTGAAGCTTTCTTT
CDR3: CASSLKERSEAFF

V: TRBV7-9
D: NA
size: NA
J: TRBJ2-7
DNA: TGTGCCAGCAGCTGGGGCTCGAGCTCCTACGAGCAGTACTTC
CDR3: CASSWGSSSYEQYF

V: TRBV6-5
D: NA
size: NA
J: TRBJ2-1
DNA: TGTGCCAGCAGGAACGGAGGGAGCTCCTACAATGAGCAGTTCTTC
CDR3: CASRNGGSSYNEQFF

V: TRBV6-4
D: NA
size: NA
J: TRBJ1-6
DNA: TGTGCCAGCAGTGCGGGGGTCGGCAGTTCACCCCTCCACTTT
CDR3: CASSAGVGSSPLHF

V: TRBV27
D: TRBD2
size: NA
J: TRBJ2-7
DNA: TGTGCCAGCAGTAGAACTCCGGGACTAGCGGGGGAATCCTACGAGCAGTACTTC
CDR3: CASSRTPGLAGESYEQYF

V: TRBV28
D: NA
size: NA
J: TRBJ2-7
DNA: TGTGCCAGCAGTTTAGGGGGAGGACTCTCTTCCTACGAGCAGTACTTC
CDR3: CASSLGGGLSSYEQYF

V: TRBV5-1
D: NA
size: few
J: TRBJ1-2
DNA: TGCGCCAGCAGCTTGGCCAGGGCAGGGTCGGGTGGCTACACCTTC
CDR3: CASSLARAGSGGYTF

V: TRBV20-1
D: NA
size: few
J: TRBJ2-7
DNA: TGCAGCTTAGTGACCGGGAACTTC
CDR3: CSLVTGNF

V: TRBV4-1
D: TRBD1
size: few
J: TRBJ1-6
DNA: TGCGCCAGCAGCCATGACAGGGGGATGTCTCTGCCCCTCCACTTT
CDR3: CASSHDRGMSLPLHF

V: TRBV5-4
D: NA
size: NA
J: TRBJ1-3
DNA: TGTGCCAGCAGCGTGGACGGACTCTCTGGAAACACCATATATTTT
CDR3: CASSVDGLSGNTIYF

V: TRBV5-1
D: NA
size: NA
J: TRBJ2-1
DNA: TGCGCCAGCGCTTATACAGGTGGTGAGCAGTTCTTC
CDR3: CASAYTGGEQFF

V: TRBV7-8
D: NA
size: NA
J: TRBJ2-2
DNA: TGTGCCAGCAGCTTATCCCGCAGGGTGTCGAACGGGGAGCTGTTTTTT
CDR3: CASSLSRRVSNGELFF

V: TRBV28
D: NA
size: many
J: TRBJ1-1
DNA: TGTGCCAGCAGACGTGGATTCAGGGGCCTCAACACTGAAGCTTTCTTT
CDR3: CASRRGFRGLNTEAFF

V: TRBV5-1
D: TRBD2
size: NA
J: TRBJ2-7
DNA: TGCGCCAGCAGCTCTGTAGGACTAGCGGGGGGTTACGAGCAGTACTTC
CDR3: CASSSVGLAGGYEQYF

V: TRBV5-4
D: NA
size: NA
J: TRBJ2-7
DNA: TGTGCCAGCAGCGGACGGACAGACCCTAGCTCCTACGAGCAGTACTTC
CDR3: CASSGRTDPSSYEQYF